This T cell receptor beta chain appears in the sequencing data of a study of blood T cell repertoires in COVID-19. Study at large: The United States, Italy and Spain were the sources of the acute and convalescent COVID-19 samples. Nucleic acid was either cDNA or gDNA, and it came from T cells, B-cell-depleted T cells, or PBMCs.

V gave up 2 bases and J gave up 3 bases; unmatched junction bases: 6. Germline loops: CDR1 SGHRS, CDR2 YFSETQ. The CDR3 has 15 amino acids. Per the study methods: Counts of nucleated cells, estimated from reference gene primer amplification, were obtained. The data were produced by immunoSEQ multiplex PCR, yet TCRdb's version contains in-frame clones alone and is incomplete. V, J and clone size were drawn from that table, and D and trimming were deduced from the DNA. The sample records about 160,000 clones, roughly four fifths being singletons. The sequence was obtained from a woman aged 80 or older with acute or convalescent COVID-19. Sequencing was carried out using peripheral blood. This chain uses TRBV5-1 with TRBJ2-7; 9 bases match TRBD2. CDR3 in amino acids: CASSFTAGGSYEQYF. Written as DNA, the CDR3 is TGCGCCAGCAGCTTTACGGCGGGAGGGAGCTACGAGCAGTACTTC. The complete variable domain, with remaining parts taken from reference TRBV5-1 and TRBJ2-7, reads KAGVTQTPRYLIKTRGQQVTLSCSPISGHRSVSWYQQTPGQGLQFLFEYFSETQRNKGNFPGRFSGRQFSNSRSEMNVSTLELGDSALYLCASSFTAGGSYEQYFGPGTRLTVT.